This is a list of T cell receptor beta chains from one sample in a study of shared clonotypes between healthy human individuals. Profiling relied on immunoSEQ multiplex PCR, and the TCRdb table lists in-frame clones only, not all of them. Of 200,000 to 250,000 clones in the sample, just over 65% were seen once. Source material: memory CD4+ T cells sorted from blood. All receptors derive from a man aged 30 to 45 in good health. The CDR3 runs from the conserved cysteine through the conserved F or W. The D gene is left open where the match is weak. Clone size appears in some rows only: once, few, many, or a class for an expanded clone.

clone_size	j_call	d_call	v_call	cdr3_aa	cdr3_nt
-	TRBJ2-3	-	TRBV4-2	CASSLKISGTDTQYF	TGTGCCAGCAGCCTAAAGATTTCTGGCACAGATACGCAGTATTTT
once	TRBJ2-7	TRBD1	TRBV18	CASSPSQGVHEQYF	TGTGCCAGCTCACCCAGCCAGGGGGTCCACGAGCAGTACTTC
-	TRBJ2-7	-	TRBV29-1	CSVEEQGYEQYF	TGCAGCGTTGAAGAACAGGGTTACGAGCAGTACTTC
few	TRBJ2-3	-	TRBV9	CASSVTGRSQDTQYF	TGTGCCAGCAGCGTTACCGGCCGCTCTCAGGATACGCAGTATTTT
-	TRBJ2-7	-	TRBV11-2	CASSLEGDSSYEQYF	TGTGCCAGCAGCTTAGAAGGGGATAGCTCCTACGAGCAGTACTTC
few	TRBJ2-1	TRBD2	TRBV4-3	CASSQAGGSGEQFF	TGCGCCAGCAGCCAAGCCGGCGGGAGTGGCGAGCAGTTCTTC
-	TRBJ1-1	-	TRBV11-2	CASSPRRGGAEAFF	TGTGCCAGCAGCCCTAGGCGGGGGGGGGCTGAAGCTTTCTTT
few	TRBJ2-1	TRBD2	TRBV7-9	CASRNSKGTSGINEQFF	TGTGCCAGCAGGAACTCTAAAGGGACTAGCGGGATTAATGAGCAGTTCTTC
-	TRBJ2-5	-	TRBV10-3	CAISESGGPRQETQYF	TGTGCCATCAGTGAGTCTGGTGGCCCGCGGCAAGAGACCCAGTACTTC
-	TRBJ2-7	-	TRBV12-2	CASRFPGPEQYF	TGTGCAAGTCGCTTCCCCGGACCCGAGCAGTACTTC
-	TRBJ1-3	TRBD1	TRBV5-5	CASSLYFLGTDGNTIYF	TGTGCCAGCAGCTTGTATTTCTTAGGGACAGACGGAAACACCATATATTTT
-	TRBJ2-2	TRBD1	TRBV5-1	CASSSRTGNTGELFF	TGCGCCAGCAGCTCAAGGACAGGGAACACCGGGGAGCTGTTTTTT
-	TRBJ2-1	-	TRBV9	CASSVGPNNEQFF	TGTGCCAGCAGCGTAGGCCCGAACAATGAGCAGTTCTTC